The T cell receptor beta chain under discussion was sequenced for a study of early T cells in non-severe SARS-CoV-2 infection. This clonotype was counted at least ten times. Per the germline V gene, CDR1 is LGHNA and CDR2 is YNFKEQ. This CDR3 contains 16 residues. Deletions cut 0 bases from V and 5 bases from J, with 14 bases between. Each cDNA molecule carried a unique molecular identifier. TCRdb used MiXCR to reprocess the 5' RACE reads, holding one entry per CDR3 protein. The sample lists about 100,000 distinct CDR3 sequences; 10% to 15% were seen once. This sequence joins TRBV4-2 and TRBJ2-1; D might be TRBD2 (7 bases). This clonotype was obtained from an adult who was a healthcare worker with PCR-confirmed SARS-CoV-2 infection or an uninfected control (not recorded which). Sequencing used whole blood. This chain's CDR3 is CASSQEGGGYNNEQFF. The CDR3 DNA reads TGTGCCAGCAGCCAAGAGGGGGGGGGCTACAACAATGAGCAGTTCTTC.